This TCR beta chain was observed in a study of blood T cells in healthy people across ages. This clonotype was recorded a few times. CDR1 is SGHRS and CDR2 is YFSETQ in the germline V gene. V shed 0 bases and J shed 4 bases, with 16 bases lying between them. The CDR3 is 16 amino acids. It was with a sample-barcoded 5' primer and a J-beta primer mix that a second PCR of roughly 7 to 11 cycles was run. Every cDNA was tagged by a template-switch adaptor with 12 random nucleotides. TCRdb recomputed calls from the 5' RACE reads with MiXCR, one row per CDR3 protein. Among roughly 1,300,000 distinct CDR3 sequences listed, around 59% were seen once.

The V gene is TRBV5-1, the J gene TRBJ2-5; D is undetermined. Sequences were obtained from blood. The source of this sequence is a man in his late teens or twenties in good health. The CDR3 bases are TGCGCCAGCAGCTTGGTCGCTATGGTGGGGTCAGAGACCCAGTACTTC. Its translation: CASSLVAMVGSETQYF.